This T cell receptor beta chain derives from a study of beta chain features in type 1 diabetes. Overall study findings and caveats: A moderate, significant TCRB CDR3 shortening appeared in type 1 diabetes across four CD4+ subsets. Cells carrying high TCR expression could end up over-represented when cDNA is sequenced.

The V gene's germline CDR1 is LGHNA and CDR2 YNFKEQ. V was clipped by 1 base and J by 5 bases, with 8 bases between them. This CDR3 has 14 residues. cDNA synthesis used the whole RNA isolate, giving expressed TCRB sequences. The repertoire was sequenced with immunoSEQ multiplex PCR; TCRdb's copy has only in-frame clones and lacks some. Counted here are around 430,000 clones, 30% occurring once; the ten biggest clones make up roughly 0.06%. This clone showed up just a few times. No antigen is known for it. V and J are TRBV4-2 and TRBJ1-4, with D maybe TRBD1 (5 bases). Sequencing used naive CD4+ T cells from blood. The sequence derives from a man aged 18 to 35 in good health. CDR3 sequence (DNA): TGTGCCAGCAGCCAAGCCGCAGGGAATGAAAAACTGTTTTTT. Its translation: CASSQAAGNEKLFF.